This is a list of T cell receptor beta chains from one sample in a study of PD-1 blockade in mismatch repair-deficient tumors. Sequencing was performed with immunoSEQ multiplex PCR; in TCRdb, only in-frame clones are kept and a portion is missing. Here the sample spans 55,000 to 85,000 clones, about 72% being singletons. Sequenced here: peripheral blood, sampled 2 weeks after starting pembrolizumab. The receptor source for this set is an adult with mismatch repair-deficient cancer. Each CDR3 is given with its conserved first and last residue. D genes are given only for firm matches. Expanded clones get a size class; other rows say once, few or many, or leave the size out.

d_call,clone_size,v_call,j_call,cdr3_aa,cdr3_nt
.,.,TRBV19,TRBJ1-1,CASSTTGRSTEAFF,TGTGCCAGTAGTACCACAGGGAGGAGCACTGAAGCTTTCTTT
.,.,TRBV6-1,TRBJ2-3,CASSRDLGTDTQYF,TGTGCCAGCAGCCGGGACTTGGGCACAGATACGCAGTATTTT
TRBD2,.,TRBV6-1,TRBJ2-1,CASSHGGDTGNEQFF,TGTGCCAGCAGCCACGGGGGGGATACCGGCAATGAGCAGTTCTTC
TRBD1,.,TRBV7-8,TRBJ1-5,CASTQTLTGDYQPQHF,TGTGCCAGCACCCAAACCCTGACAGGGGATTATCAGCCCCAGCATTTT
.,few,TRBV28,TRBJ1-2,CATLGGVNYGYTF,TGTGCCACCCTGGGAGGGGTTAACTATGGCTACACCTTC
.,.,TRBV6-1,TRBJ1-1,CASSQGTEAFF,TGTGCCAGCAGCCAAGGCACTGAAGCTTTCTTT
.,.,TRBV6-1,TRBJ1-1,CASSQGRTANTEAFF,TGTGCCAGCTCCCAGGGCAGGACAGCTAACACTGAAGCTTTCTTT
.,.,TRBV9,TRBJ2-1,CASSVAALYNEQFF,TGTGCCAGCAGCGTCGCGGCGCTCTACAATGAGCAGTTCTTC
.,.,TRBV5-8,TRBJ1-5,CASSLELGGNSQPQHF,TGTGCCAGCAGCTTGGAGTTGGGGGGGAATAGTCAGCCCCAGCATTTT
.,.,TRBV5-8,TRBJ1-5,CASSPRVNNQPQHF,TGTGCCAGCAGCCCCCGAGTGAACAATCAGCCCCAGCATTTT
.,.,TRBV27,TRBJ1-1,CASSSALVTEAFF,TGTGCCAGCAGTTCCGCGTTAGTTACTGAAGCTTTCTTT
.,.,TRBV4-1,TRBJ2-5,CASSQGGGEETQYF,TGCGCCAGCAGCCAAGGGGGTGGCGAGGAGACCCAGTACTTC
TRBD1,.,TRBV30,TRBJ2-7,CAWSKQGNDEQYF,TGTGCCTGGAGTAAACAGGGGAACGACGAGCAGTACTTC
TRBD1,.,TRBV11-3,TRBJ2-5,CASSPRDRQQETQYF,TGTGCCAGCAGCCCTCGGGACAGGCAGCAAGAGACCCAGTACTTC
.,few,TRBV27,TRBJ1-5,CARTMVGLRPQHF,TGTGCCAGGACCATGGTGGGTTTAAGGCCCCAGCATTTT
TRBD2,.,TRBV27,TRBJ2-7,CASRMGLAGVREQYF,TGTGCCAGCAGAATGGGACTAGCGGGAGTGCGGGAGCAGTACTTC
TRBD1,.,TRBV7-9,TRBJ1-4,CASSLDRDRDEKLFF,TGTGCCAGCAGCTTAGACCGGGACAGGGATGAAAAACTGTTTTTT
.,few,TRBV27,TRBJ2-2,CASSSRLTGMVGELFF,TGTGCCAGCAGTTCCCGCCTAACAGGGATGGTCGGGGAGCTGTTTTTT
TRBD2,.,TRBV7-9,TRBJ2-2,CANELAGGPITGELFF,TGTGCCAACGAACTAGCGGGAGGGCCCATCACCGGGGAGCTGTTTTTT
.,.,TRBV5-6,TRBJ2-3,CASSRTGTDTQYF,TGTGCCAGCAGCCGGACAGGCACAGATACGCAGTATTTT
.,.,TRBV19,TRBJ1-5,CASSIEAFNQPQHF,TGTGCCAGTAGTATAGAGGCCTTCAATCAGCCCCAGCATTTT
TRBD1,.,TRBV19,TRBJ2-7,CASSIGTGGYEQYF,TGTGCCAGTAGTATAGGGACAGGGGGCTACGAGCAGTACTTC
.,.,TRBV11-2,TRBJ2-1,CASSLWVGLKYEQFF,TGTGCCAGCAGCTTATGGGTAGGCCTAAAGTATGAGCAGTTCTTC
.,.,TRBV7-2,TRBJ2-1,CASSSQSYRETEQFF,TGTGCCAGCAGCTCCCAATCGTACAGGGAGACTGAGCAGTTCTTC
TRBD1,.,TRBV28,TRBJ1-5,CASSLSYPGQEGSSNQPQHF,TGTGCCAGCAGTCTCTCCTACCCGGGACAGGAGGGGTCAAGCAATCAGCCCCAGCATTTT
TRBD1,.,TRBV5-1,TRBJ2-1,CASSPNGQGSYDEQFF,TGCGCCAGCAGCCCGAACGGACAGGGGTCTTACGATGAGCAGTTCTTC
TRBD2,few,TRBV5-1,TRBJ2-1,CATGTGGHNEQFF,TGCGCCACCGGGACGGGAGGGCACAATGAGCAGTTCTTC
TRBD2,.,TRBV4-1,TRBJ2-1,CASSQGVAASGSGTAQFF,TGCGCCAGCAGCCAAGGCGTCGCGGCTAGCGGGAGCGGTACCGCGCAGTTCTTC
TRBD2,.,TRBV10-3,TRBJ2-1,CAIRTGLAGGSGEQFF,TGTGCCATCAGGACTGGACTAGCGGGAGGGTCGGGGGAGCAGTTCTTC
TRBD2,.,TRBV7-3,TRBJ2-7,CASSLSSGSFYEQYF,TGTGCCAGCAGCTTAAGTAGCGGGAGCTTCTACGAGCAGTACTTC
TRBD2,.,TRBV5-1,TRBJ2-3,CASSLALSSGGTDTQYF,TGCGCCAGCAGCTTGGCTTTGTCTAGCGGTGGCACAGATACGCAGTATTTT
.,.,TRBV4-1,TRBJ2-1,CASSQGGGRGRTGNEQFF,TGCGCCAGCAGCCAAGGTGGGGGGAGGGGGCGCACGGGCAATGAGCAGTTCTTC
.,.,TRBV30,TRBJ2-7,CAWSVQYEQDF,TGTGCCTGGAGTGTACAATACGAGCAGGACTTC
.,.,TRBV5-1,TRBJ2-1,CASKMQVGEINEQFF,TGCGCCAGCAAAATGCAGGTTGGCGAAATCAATGAGCAGTTCTTC
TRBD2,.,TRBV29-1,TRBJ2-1,CSVERGRGVNEQFF,TGCAGCGTTGAACGGGGGAGGGGTGTGAATGAGCAGTTCTTC
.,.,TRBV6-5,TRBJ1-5,CASTDNRDQPQHF,TGTGCCAGCACCGACAACAGGGATCAGCCCCAGCATTTT
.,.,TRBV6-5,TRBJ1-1,CASSYLGDMNTEAFF,TGTGCCAGCAGTTATCTCGGCGACATGAACACTGAAGCTTTCTTT
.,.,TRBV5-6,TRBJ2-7,CASSWWGHQSYEQYF,TGTGCCAGCAGCTGGTGGGGGCACCAGTCCTACGAGCAGTACTTC
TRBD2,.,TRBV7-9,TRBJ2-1,CASSLWSAGEDEQFF,TGTGCCAGCAGCCTATGGTCCGCGGGAGAAGATGAGCAGTTCTTC
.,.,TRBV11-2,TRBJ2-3,CASSPNSVDTQYF,TGTGCCAGCAGCCCAAATTCGGTGGATACGCAGTATTTT
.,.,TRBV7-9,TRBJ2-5,CASSLGGTTQETQYF,TGTGCCAGCAGCTTAGGGGGCACCACTCAAGAGACCCAGTACTTC
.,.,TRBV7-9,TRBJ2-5,CASSKQGQETQYF,TGTGCCAGCAGCAAACAGGGACAAGAGACCCAGTACTTC
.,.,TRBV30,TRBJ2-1,CAWSYWGGRTQDEQFF,TGTGCCTGGAGTTATTGGGGGGGGCGGACACAGGATGAGCAGTTCTTC
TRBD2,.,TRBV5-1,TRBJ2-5,CASSLGLAAGSETQYF,TGCGCCAGCAGCTTGGGGCTAGCGGCCGGTTCAGAGACCCAGTACTTC
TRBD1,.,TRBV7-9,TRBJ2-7,CASSWDSRAAQPEQYF,TGTGCCAGCAGCTGGGACAGCCGGGCCGCGCAACCCGAGCAGTACTTC
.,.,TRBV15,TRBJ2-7,CATSRAATSSYEQYF,TGTGCCACCAGCAGAGCCGCGACTAGCTCCTACGAGCAGTACTTC
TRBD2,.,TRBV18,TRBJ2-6,CASSLGLAPFSGANVLTF,TGTGCCAGCTCCCTAGGACTAGCGCCCTTCTCTGGGGCCAACGTCCTGACTTTC
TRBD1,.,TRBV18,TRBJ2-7,CASSGAGGASYEQYF,TGTGCCAGCTCGGGGGCAGGGGGCGCCTCCTACGAGCAGTACTTC
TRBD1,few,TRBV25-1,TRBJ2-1,CASSGGQLYNEQFF,TGTGCCAGCAGTGGGGGACAGCTTTACAATGAGCAGTTCTTC